The 22 T cell receptor beta chains below were found in one sample sequenced in a study of cytomegalovirus exposure and HLA in healthy donors. The study ran its PCR with 60 Vbeta and 13 Jbeta primers. The table came from immunoSEQ multiplex PCR; TCRdb's copy has only in-frame clones and leaves some out. The repertoire includes around 150,000 clones, about four fifths of them detected once, and roughly 4.5% sits in the top ten. Input material: PBMCs. These receptors all stem from a man in his forties or fifties in good health and CMV-seropositive.

J is TRBJ2-3 and V is TRBV6-1; D might be TRBD1 (6 bases). Per the germline V gene, CDR1 is MNHNS and CDR2 is SASEGT. This CDR3 contains 14 residues. The V end was cut by 1 base, the J end by 5 bases, with 10 bases between. CDR3 in amino acids: CASSEGGGEDTQYF. The CDR3 bases are TGTGCCAGCAGTGAAGGAGGGGGTGAAGATACGCAGTATTTT.

The chain recombines TRBV5-6 with TRBJ2-2; the match to TRBD1 covers 7 bases. J gave up 4 bases and V 2 bases, and 5 bases lay outside the gene matches. The CDR3 length is 15 residues. The V gene's germline CDR1 is SGHDT and CDR2 YYEEEE. The CDR3: CASSLGGPVTGELFF. The CDR3 DNA is TGTGCCAGCAGCTTAGGGGGCCCGGTCACCGGGGAGCTGTTTTTT.

The rearrangement uses TRBV30 and TRBJ2-1, with D perhaps matching TRBD1 (6 bases). There are 15 residues in the CDR3. CDR1 and CDR2 from the germline V gene are GTSNPN and SVGIG (reference sequence). The V gene lost 3 bases and the J gene lost 4 bases, with 16 bases spanning the gap. CDR3 residues: CAWRGAAEFYNEQFF. The CDR3, as DNA: TGTGCCTGGAGGGGGGCCGCGGAGTTTTACAATGAGCAGTTCTTC. Filled out from reference TRBV30 and TRBJ2-1, the complete variable domain reads SQTIHQWPATLVQPVGSPLSLECTVEGTSNPNLYWYRQAAGRGLQLLFYSVGIGQISSEVPQNLSASRPQDRQFILSSKKLLLSDSGFYLCAWRGAAEFYNEQFFGPGTRLTVL.

The CDR3 loop is CASSLGLSPYNEQFF. The CDR3 nucleotides read TGTGCCAGCAGCCTAGGACTGAGCCCCTACAATGAGCAGTTCTTC. The V and J genes are TRBV9 and TRBJ2-1; D perhaps matches TRBD2 (5 bases). The CDR3 is 15 amino acids. Per germline, CDR1 SGDLS and CDR2 YYNGEE. V lost 4 bases, J lost 2 bases, and 13 bases lay in between.

This clone showed up just a few times. The gene calls are TRBV19 and TRBJ1-1, with 10 bases lining up with TRBD1. The ends lost 7 bases at V and 4 bases at J; junction bases unmatched: 6. Germline CDR1 and CDR2: LNHDA and SQIVND (reference sequence). The CDR3 spans 14 residues. The CDR3 DNA reads TGTGCCAGTATTGACAGGGGGCGCAGCACTGAAGCTTTCTTT. It is translated as CASIDRGRSTEAFF.

The chain couples TRBV5-6 to TRBJ1-2; 8 bases align to TRBD1. The CDR3 is 17 residues long. J was trimmed by 3 bases and V by 4 bases; bases with no gene match: 14. CDR1 is SGHDT, CDR2 YYEEEE, per germline. The CDR3 bases are TGTGCCAGCAGCCTACAGGGGGATTACACAGGGGACTATGGCTACACCTTC. This codes for CASSLQGDYTGDYGYTF.

The chain couples TRBV12-5 to TRBJ2-1; possible D gene TRBD2, 6 bases. Germline CDR1 is LGHNT and CDR2 is FRNRAP. Trimming took 5 bases from V and 2 from J, leaving 10 bases between them. The length of the CDR3 is 14 residues. CDR3 residues: CASGPPGAYNEQFF. For the CDR3, the DNA is TGTGCTAGTGGTCCTCCGGGGGCCTACAATGAGCAGTTCTTC.

The chain uses TRBV4-1 and TRBJ2-7, with D possibly TRBD2 on 5 matching bases. V dropped 1 base and J dropped 3 bases, with 13 bases sitting between them. This CDR3 spans 15 amino acids. In germline, CDR1 is MGHRA, CDR2 YSYEKL. The CDR3 loop reads CASSQAEPGDYEQYF. The CDR3 DNA sequence: TGCGCCAGCAGCCAAGCCGAGCCCGGGGACTACGAGCAGTACTTC.

The genes are TRBV30 and TRBJ1-1; D gene ambiguous. CDR1 is GTSNPN, CDR2 SVGIG, per germline (reference sequence). Trimming removed 6 bases from V and 2 bases from J, with 10 bases in between. The CDR3 totals 12 residues. The DNA for the CDR3 is TGTGCCTGCATGACTGTTAACACTGAAGCTTTCTTT. Translation gives CACMTVNTEAFF.

The chain employs TRBV18 and TRBJ1-6, with no clear D. V was shortened by 4 bases and J by 7 bases, with 11 bases between the two germline ends. CDR3 length: 14 amino acids. CDR1 is KGHSH and CDR2 is LQKENI in the germline V gene. In DNA, the CDR3 is TGTGCCAGCTCACGCTCCGGAGAGAATTCACCCCTCCACTTT. Protein sequence: CASSRSGENSPLHF.

On this clone itself: One junction end disagrees with the germline gene, perhaps due to a read error. This sequence joins TRBV4-1 and TRBJ2-1, with a weak D call TRBD2 (5 bases). CDR1 is MGHRA, CDR2 YSYEKL, per germline. This CDR3 is built from 15 residues. Here the CDR3 reads CASSQDGEPLKVQFF. In nucleotides, the CDR3 is TGTGCCAGCAGCCAAGACGGGGAGCCCCTGAAAGTGCAGTTCTTC.

The genes are TRBV2 and TRBJ2-7; 9 bases line up with TRBD1. This CDR3 has 16 residues. CDR1 is SNHLY and CDR2 is FYNNEI in the germline V gene. The trim removed 5 bases at V and 5 bases at J, leaving 13 bases unmatched. The CDR3 region has the DNA TGTGCCAGCAGTTACCCCCGGGACAGGGAAGACCACGAGCAGTACTTC. Translated, it gives CASSYPRDREDHEQYF.

This clone was seen only once. The chain joins TRBV5-1 to TRBJ2-2; 9 bases align to TRBD1. The CDR3 runs 16 residues. Germline-derived CDR1 and CDR2 are SGHRS and YFSETQ. V lost 3 bases and J lost 5; bases outside the gene matches: 8. Written as DNA, the CDR3 is TGCGCCAGCAGCTCAGACCCCGGGACAGGGACCGGGGAGCTGTTTTTT. It encodes CASSSDPGTGTGELFF. Together with reference TRBV5-1 and TRBJ2-2, the CDR3 gives the full variable domain: KAGVTQTPRYLIKTRGQQVTLSCSPISGHRSVSWYQQTPGQGLQFLFEYFSETQRNKGNFPGRFSGRQFSNSRSEMNVSTLELGDSALYLCASSSDPGTGTGELFFGEGSRLTVL.

In its sample, this clone was seen a few times. The V gene is TRBV11-3, the J gene TRBJ1-3; no clear D. The ends were cut back, 2 bases at V and 4 bases at J, with 6 bases in the middle. The CDR3 runs 13 residues. In germline, CDR1 is SGHNT, CDR2 YENEEA. This chain's CDR3 is CASSLRRGNTIYF. The CDR3 DNA sequence: TGTGCCAGCAGCTTACGGCGGGGAAACACCATATATTTT. The variable domain in full, completed from reference TRBV11-3 and TRBJ1-3, reads EAGVVQSPRYKIIEKKQPVAFWCNPISGHNTLYWYLQNLGQGPELLIRYENEEAVDDSQLPKDRFSAERLKGVDSTLKIQPAELGDSAVYLCASSLRRGNTIYFGEGSWLTVV.

V usage is TRBV19 and J usage is TRBJ1-3, with no clear D. The CDR3 covers 14 residues. The V gene lost 3 bases and the J gene lost 0 bases, with 6 bases spanning the gap. The V gene's germline CDR1 is LNHDA and CDR2 SQIVND (reference sequence). This CDR3 reads CASSMVYSGNTIYF. As DNA, the CDR3 is TGTGCCAGTAGTATGGTCTACTCTGGAAACACCATATATTTT.

In this sample, this clone turned up a few times. This chain connects TRBV5-6 to TRBJ1-5; 7 bases line up with TRBD1. The junction had 14 bases not matched to a gene; V was cut back by 4 bases and J by 10 bases. Looked up from germline, CDR1 is SGHDT and CDR2 is YYEEEE. The CDR3 is 15 residues long. Here the CDR3 DNA reads TGTGCCAGCAGCGGAATGGGACAGCTATCGAAACCCCAGCATTTT. Its protein is CASSGMGQLSKPQHF.

This chain connects TRBV4-3 to TRBJ2-5; 12 nucleotides line up with TRBD2. CDR3 length: 16 amino acids. Trimming cost V 4 bases and J 4 bases; bases outside gene matches: 7. The germline gives CDR1 LGHNA, CDR2 YSLEER. The CDR3 loop reads CASSPWLAGGGETQYF. In DNA form, the CDR3 reads TGCGCCAGCAGCCCCTGGCTAGCGGGGGGGGGAGAGACCCAGTACTTC.

This sequence joins TRBV19 and TRBJ2-5, with D possibly matching TRBD2 (6 bases). Germline loops: CDR1 LNHDA, CDR2 SQIVND (reference sequence). The CDR3 sequence is 14 residues long. The CDR3 loop is CAVGGLLARETQYF. For the CDR3, the DNA is TGTGCGGTCGGGGGACTTCTTGCTAGGGAGACCCAGTACTTC.

This chain links TRBV2 with TRBJ2-1; weak D call: TRBD2 (5 bases). With 6 bases removed from V and 0 bases from J, the gap between germline ends came to 6 bases. CDR1 is SNHLY and CDR2 is FYNNEI in the germline V gene. The CDR3 extends over 13 amino acids. The CDR3 is CASRDYSYNEQFF. CDR3 bases: TGTGCCAGCAGAGACTACTCCTACAATGAGCAGTTCTTC.

The rearrangement uses TRBV6-6 and TRBJ1-1; D is ambiguous. Trimming cost V 6 bases and J 8 bases, with 13 bases left between them. Germline V lookup: CDR1 MNHNY, CDR2 SVGAGI (reference sequence). The CDR3 has 12 amino acids. Written as DNA, the CDR3 is TGTGCCAGCAGATCGGGGAGGGAAGAAGCTTTCTTT. Translated, it gives CASRSGREEAFF.

The gene calls are TRBV15 and TRBJ2-7; 7 nucleotides align to TRBD2. The CDR3 is 15 residues long. Germline trimming cut 0 bases from V and 1 base from J; bases unmatched to any gene: 3. Germline lookup yields CDR1 LNHNV and CDR2 YYDKDF (reference sequence). The DNA of the CDR3 is TGTGCCACCAGCAGAGACCAGCGGGGTTCCTACGAGCAGTACTTC. Translation: CATSRDQRGSYEQYF. The whole variable domain, remainder taken from reference TRBV15 and TRBJ2-7, is DAMVIQNPRYQVTQFGKPVTLSCSQTLNHNVMYWYQQKSSQAPKLLFHYYDKDFNNEADTPDNFQSRRPNTSFCFLDIRSPGLGDTAMYLCATSRDQRGSYEQYFGPGTRLTVT.

The V gene is TRBV7-9, the J gene TRBJ2-7; TRBD2 matches 12 bases. J lost 7 bases, V lost 5 bases, and 12 bases had no gene match. Germline values: CDR1 SEHNR, CDR2 FQNEAQ (reference sequence). This CDR3 contains 16 residues. This chain's CDR3 is CASSPTGASGREEQYF. CDR3 sequence (DNA): TGTGCCAGCAGCCCAACCGGGGCTAGCGGGAGGGAAGAGCAGTACTTC.